The sequence of this T cell receptor (beta chain) was determined in a study of blood T cell repertoires in COVID-19. Study details: PBMCs, B-cell-depleted T cells, or T cells provided the cDNA or gDNA that made up the material.

Repertoires were generated with immunoSEQ multiplex PCR, while TCRdb's copy carries only in-frame clones and drops some. The data show some 77,000 clones, with about 82% seen just once and approximately 1.7% held by the top ten. This CDR3 is built from 18 residues. This clonotype originated in a woman in her fifties or sixties with acute or convalescent COVID-19. This chain connects TRBV1 to TRBJ2-3; the table assigns TRBD2, which was not confirmed against the DNA. TRBV1 is deemed a pseudogene. Sequences were obtained from peripheral blood. CDR3 in amino acids: CTSSQDCTSRGQTDTQYF. For the CDR3, the DNA is TGCACCAGCAGCCAAGATTGCACTAGCCGCGGGCAGACAGATACGCAGTATTTT.